This T cell receptor (beta chain) was identified in a study of shared clonotypes between healthy human individuals. CDR3 length: 14 residues. Germline V CDR1 and CDR2: SGHAT, FQNNGV. V was clipped by 3 bases and J by 5 bases, with 13 bases between them. Some clones are missing from TCRdb's copy, which holds only in-frame ones; the method was immunoSEQ multiplex PCR. Of roughly 700,000 clones listed, about 74% were seen once; the top ten hold about 1.7%. Material for sequencing was memory CD4+ T cells sorted from blood. The subset is: CD45RA-negative fraction. V gene TRBV11-2 combines with J gene TRBJ1-2; a weak D match, TRBD1 (5 bases). The receptor was derived from a woman in her twenties or thirties in good health. The CDR3 loop is CASSFQGGGYGYTF. CDR3 bases: TGTGCCAGCAGCTTCCAGGGCGGAGGATATGGCTACACCTTC.